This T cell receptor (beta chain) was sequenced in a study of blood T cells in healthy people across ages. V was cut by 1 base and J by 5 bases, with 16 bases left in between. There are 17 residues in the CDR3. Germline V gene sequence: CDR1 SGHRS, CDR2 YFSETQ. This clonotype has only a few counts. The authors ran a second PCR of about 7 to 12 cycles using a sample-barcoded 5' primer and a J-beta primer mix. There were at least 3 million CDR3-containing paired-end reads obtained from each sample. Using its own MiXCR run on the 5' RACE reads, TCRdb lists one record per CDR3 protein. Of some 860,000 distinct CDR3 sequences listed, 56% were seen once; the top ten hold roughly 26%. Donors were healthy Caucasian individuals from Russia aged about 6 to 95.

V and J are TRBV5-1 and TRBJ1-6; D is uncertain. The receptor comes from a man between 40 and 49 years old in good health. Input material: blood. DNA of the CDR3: TGCGCCAGCAGCTTGTATATGGAGTCCCTTAATAATTCACCCCTCCACTTT. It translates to CASSLYMESLNNSPLHF.